A selection of T cell receptor beta chains follows, all from one sample in a study of T cell repertoires in cytomegalovirus infection. TCRdb re-called the reads through MiXCR, storing one row per CDR3 protein. This table has roughly 310,000 distinct CDR3 sequences, roughly 29% appearing once. No antigen is known for these receptors. Sequenced here: cultured PBMCs, sampled from culture after CMV antigen stimulation. These receptors were collected from a human donor in good health (CMV status not recorded). Some clones in this sample may be carry-over from other donors' samples. The CDR3 runs from the conserved cysteine through the conserved F or W. The D gene is left open where the match is weak. Clone size is shown for a subset of rows, as once, few, many or a class of expanded clone.

clone_size d_call j_call v_call cdr3_aa cdr3_nt
few TRBD1 TRBJ2-1 TRBV12-5 CASGLRGRKALNEQFF TGTGCTAGTGGCCTCAGGGGGCGCAAAGCCCTCAATGAGCAGTTCTTC
. TRBD1 TRBJ2-7 TRBV11-2 CASSPVRDSSYEQYF TGTGCCAGCAGCCCTGTGAGGGACAGCTCCTACGAGCAGTACTTC
few . TRBJ2-3 TRBV3-1 CASSMVDTQYF TGTGCCAGCAGCATGGTGGATACGCAGTATTTT
once TRBD1 TRBJ1-1 TRBV10-3 CASLQGNGYTEAFF TGTGCCAGTCTACAGGGGAACGGGTACACTGAAGCTTTCTTT
few . TRBJ2-3 TRBV10-3 CAISESSSGTDTQYF TGTGCCATCAGTGAGTCGTCTAGCGGCACAGATACGCAGTATTTT
. . TRBJ1-3 TRBV7-9 CASSLGELSGNTIYF TGTGCCAGCAGCTTAGGGGAGCTCTCTGGAAACACCATATATTTT
few . TRBJ1-2 TRBV12-3/TRBV12-4 CASRYQGMAGTF TGTGCCAGCAGGTATCAGGGGATGGCTGGCACCTTC
few . TRBJ1-1 TRBV2 CASSEQAGRNTEAFF TGTGCCAGCAGTGAACAGGCAGGGAGGAACACTGAAGCTTTCTTT
. TRBD1 TRBJ2-1 TRBV7-2 CASSGQGNEQFF TGTGCCAGCAGCGGACAGGGAAATGAGCAGTTCTTC
. TRBD1 TRBJ1-1 TRBV24-1 CATSRQGWTEAFF TGTGCCACCAGCCGACAGGGGTGGACTGAAGCTTTCTTT
many TRBD1 TRBJ1-5 TRBV7-2 CASSSSGTVVNQPQHF TGTGCCAGCAGCTCAAGTGGGACAGTGGTAAATCAGCCCCAGCATTTT
few TRBD1 TRBJ2-1 TRBV6-2/TRBV6-3 CASSSPLQGSSYNEQFF TGTGCCAGCAGTTCACCCCTACAGGGGTCGTCCTACAATGAGCAGTTCTTC
few . TRBJ1-5 TRBV12-3/TRBV12-4 CASSLTEGTYSNQPQHF TGTGCCAGCAGTTTGACGGAGGGGACCTATAGCAATCAGCCCCAGCATTTT
many . TRBJ2-1 TRBV7-3 CASSLIRGREQFF TGTGCCAGCAGCTTAATACGGGGTCGAGAGCAGTTCTTC
few TRBD1 TRBJ2-7 TRBV12-3/TRBV12-4 CASRGTGDEQYF TGTGCCAGCAGGGGGACAGGGGACGAGCAGTACTTC
. . TRBJ2-5 TRBV20-1 CSARRGEQETQYF TGCAGTGCTAGAAGGGGGGAACAAGAGACCCAGTACTTC
many TRBD1 TRBJ1-1 TRBV29-1 CSVKTGIIEAFF TGCAGCGTTAAGACAGGGATCATTGAAGCTTTCTTT